One sample yielded the 29 T cell receptor beta chains listed below, sequenced in a study of OX40 agonist ivuxolimab in advanced cancers. Libraries were prepared by immunoSEQ multiplex PCR; TCRdb keeps only in-frame clonotypes and omits some of them. The profile shows tens of thousands of clones, 75% to 90% of them singletons. Sequencing was performed on CD4+ or CD8+ T cells sorted from blood, taken in a trial of the OX40 agonist ivuxolimab. Receptors originate from an adult with an advanced solid tumor such as melanoma, head and neck, liver or kidney cancer.

The gene calls are TRBV7-3 and TRBJ2-7; 8 bases align to TRBD1. The CDR3 is made up of 14 amino acids. Per the germline V gene, CDR1 is SGHTA and CDR2 is FQGTGA. The trim removed 2 bases at V and 6 bases at J, leaving 6 bases unmatched. CDR3 DNA: TGTGCCAGCAGCTTATGGGCAGGGGGCGGCGAGCAGTACTTC. It yields the protein CASSLWAGGGEQYF.

This chain joins TRBV30 and TRBJ2-3; D gene uncertain. The germline V gene has CDR1 GTSNPN and CDR2 SVGIG (reference sequence). Trimming stripped 3 bases from V and 4 bases from J, with 5 bases between. This CDR3 comprises 11 residues. The CDR3 DNA is TGTGCCTGGAGCCGGGCAGATACGCAGTATTTT. It is translated as CAWSRADTQYF. The full variable domain, with the rest looked up from reference TRBV30 and TRBJ2-3, is SQTIHQWPATLVQPVGSPLSLECTVEGTSNPNLYWYRQAAGRGLQLLFYSVGIGQISSEVPQNLSASRPQDRQFILSSKKLLLSDSGFYLCAWSRADTQYFGPGTRLTVL.

The chain uses TRBV4-3 and TRBJ2-1, with 12 nucleotides matching TRBD2. The J segment lost 3 bases and the V segment lost 1 base, leaving 1 base of the junction unmatched. This CDR3 is 16 amino acids long. The V gene's germline CDR1 is LGHNA and CDR2 YSLEER. As DNA, the CDR3 is TGCGCCAGCAGCCAAGGGGGACTAGCGGGCTACAATGAGCAGTTCTTC. Translated: CASSQGGLAGYNEQFF.

This chain connects TRBV28 to TRBJ1-6; no clear D. The CDR3 covers 16 residues. Germline V gene data show CDR1 as MDHEN and CDR2 as SYDVKM. Trimming left V 3 bases short and J 8 bases short, with 17 bases between. The CDR3 DNA follows: TGTGCCAGCAGTTTGAGCAGCCCCAACCTTCATTCACCCCTCCACTTT. It yields the protein CASSLSSPNLHSPLHF. Looking up the rest from reference TRBV28 and TRBJ1-6 gives the full variable domain: DVKVTQSSRYLVKRTGEKVFLECVQDMDHENMFWYRQDPGLGLRLIYFSYDVKMKEKGDIPEGYSVSREKKERFSLILESASTNQTSMYLCASSLSSPNLHSPLHFGNGTRLTVT.

The rearrangement uses TRBV11-2 and TRBJ2-2, with a weak D call TRBD1 (5 bases). The CDR3 length is 15 residues. V was clipped by 3 bases and J by 6 bases, with 14 bases between them. Germline CDR1 and CDR2: SGHAT and FQNNGV. CDR3 sequence: CASSFRGSGPGELFF. Written as DNA, the CDR3 is TGTGCCAGCAGCTTTAGGGGTTCCGGACCCGGGGAGCTGTTTTTT.

This clone was observed once. The V and J genes are TRBV5-1 and TRBJ2-5; 8 nucleotides match TRBD1. The CDR3 extends over 13 amino acids. Trimming cost V 4 bases and J 3 bases; bases outside gene matches: 2. Germline lookup yields CDR1 SGHRS and CDR2 YFSETQ. DNA for the CDR3: TGCGCCAGCAGCGAGGACAGGGAAGAGACCCAGTACTTC. Residues: CASSEDREETQYF.

The J gene is TRBJ2-1, the V gene TRBV27; tentatively, D is TRBD2 (5 bases). Trimming stripped 2 bases from V and 10 bases from J, with 18 bases between. CDR1 MNHEY and CDR2 SMNVEV come from the germline V gene (reference sequence). The CDR3 sequence is 15 residues long. This CDR3 reads CASSLIPTTTIEQFF. CDR3 DNA: TGTGCCAGCAGTTTAATTCCGACTACTACAATAGAGCAGTTCTTC.

This clone was counted once. CDR3 in DNA: TGTGCCAGCAGCCCAACCTCGGCCAACTATGGCTACACCTTC. This encodes CASSPTSANYGYTF. V usage is TRBV9 and J usage is TRBJ1-2; D unclear. This CDR3 region has 14 residues. CDR1 is SGDLS and CDR2 is YYNGEE in the germline V gene. The V end lost 4 bases, the J end lost 2 bases, and 12 bases lay between the germline ends.

J is TRBJ2-1 and V is TRBV6-6, with TRBD1 as a possible D gene (6 bases). Trimming stripped 0 bases from V and 0 bases from J, with 9 bases between. Germline V gene data show CDR1 as MNHNY and CDR2 as SVGAGI (reference sequence). The CDR3 consists of 16 residues. This chain's CDR3 is CASSYSGTNSYNEQFF. The CDR3 bases are TGTGCCAGCAGTTACTCAGGGACAAACTCCTACAATGAGCAGTTCTTC.

The CDR3 loop reads CASSVARGRSYNEQFF. The DNA of the CDR3 is TGTGCCAGCAGCGTAGCTAGGGGTAGGTCCTACAATGAGCAGTTCTTC. The chain employs TRBV9 and TRBJ2-1; tentative D call: TRBD1 (5 bases). The CDR3 runs to 16 residues. V shed 0 bases and J shed 1 base, with 11 bases lying between them. CDR1 is SGDLS, CDR2 YYNGEE, per germline.

This clone showed up just a few times. The V gene is TRBV5-4, the J gene TRBJ1-2, with unresolved D. This CDR3 spans 14 amino acids. Germline V gene data show CDR1 as SGHNT and CDR2 as YYREEE (reference sequence). The V and J ends lost 1 base and 2 bases respectively, with 9 bases between them. CDR3 protein: CASSLNAENYGYTF. CDR3 DNA sequence: TGTGCCAGCAGCTTGAATGCGGAGAACTATGGCTACACCTTC.

The chain carries TRBV6-5 and TRBJ1-1, with 8 bases aligning to TRBD1. The CDR3 is made up of 14 amino acids. The V segment lost 1 base and the J segment 6 bases; nucleotides outside the gene matches: 4. Germline V gene data show CDR1 as MNHEY and CDR2 as SVGAGI. CDR3: CASSYYETGAEAFF. The CDR3 DNA follows: TGTGCCAGCAGTTACTACGAGACAGGGGCTGAAGCTTTCTTT.

This chain connects TRBV29-1 to TRBJ2-1, with TRBD2 matching over 9 bases. J lost 5 bases, V lost 8 bases, and 10 bases had no gene match. The length of the CDR3 is 14 residues. Germline assignment: CDR1 SQVTM and CDR2 ANQGSEA. CDR3 sequence reads: CSSLGLAGHNEQFF. CDR3 sequence (DNA): TGCAGCTCACTGGGGCTAGCGGGACACAATGAGCAGTTCTTC.

This rearrangement joins TRBV7-9 to TRBJ2-7, with a tentative D call TRBD1 (5 bases). The CDR3 length is 14 residues. V was trimmed by 6 bases and J by 2 bases, leaving 14 bases between them. Germline V CDR1 and CDR2: SEHNR, FQNEAQ (reference sequence). The CDR3 nucleotides are TGTGCCAGCAGGGGAAGAGACAGCCCCTACGAGCAGTACTTC. Amino acids: CASRGRDSPYEQYF.

The CDR3 bases are TGTGCCAGCAGCCGTGACGGAAAAGCTAACTATGGCTACACCTTC. This translates into CASSRDGKANYGYTF. The J gene is TRBJ1-2, the V gene TRBV7-2, with D hard to call. Germline CDR1 and CDR2: SGHTA and FQGNSA. The germline V and J ends were trimmed by 5 bases and 0 bases, with 13 bases remaining between them. The CDR3 is 15 amino acids.

Judged by abundance, this clone is medium-sized. The chain couples TRBV2 to TRBJ1-1; D unresolved. This CDR3 comprises 17 residues. Germline V CDR1 and CDR2: SNHLY, FYNNEI. The germline V and J ends were trimmed by 4 bases and 0 bases, with 18 bases remaining between them. The chain's CDR3 is CASSAQTESTMNTEAFF. CDR3 nucleotides: TGTGCCAGCAGTGCCCAAACCGAGTCCACTATGAACACTGAAGCTTTCTTT.

This clone was seen just once. The rearrangement links TRBV4-2 to TRBJ2-7; D not certain. CDR1 is LGHNA, CDR2 YNFKEQ, per germline. This CDR3 region has 12 residues. V lost 1 base to trimming and J lost 3 bases, with 4 bases between them. The DNA for the CDR3 is TGTGCCAGCAGCCAAGGATTCTACGAGCAGTACTTC. Its protein product is CASSQGFYEQYF.

The chain is built from TRBV2 and TRBJ1-3; D ambiguous. The ends were cut back, 7 bases at V and 0 bases at J, with 16 bases in the middle. The CDR3 totals 16 residues. CDR1 and CDR2 (germline): SNHLY, FYNNEI. The CDR3 protein is CASNAASLISGNTIYF. In DNA form, the CDR3 reads TGTGCCAGCAACGCGGCCAGCTTGATCTCTGGAAACACCATATATTTT.

The chain carries TRBV14 and TRBJ1-1; a weak D match, TRBD1 (6 bases). Germline-derived CDR1 and CDR2 are SGHDN and FVKESK. V was clipped by 4 bases and J by 7 bases, with 25 bases between them. There are 17 residues in the CDR3. The CDR3 is CASSPGVLIKTVREAFF. The CDR3 nucleotides are TGTGCCAGCAGCCCAGGGGTATTAATCAAGACCGTCCGTGAAGCTTTCTTT.

The chain is built from TRBV11-3 and TRBJ2-2, with D possibly TRBD1 on 6 matching bases. The germline V and J ends were trimmed by 5 bases and 1 base, with 8 bases remaining between them. In germline, CDR1 is SGHNT, CDR2 YENEEA. The CDR3 totals 14 residues. The CDR3 region is CASSEQGNTGELFF. CDR3 nucleotide sequence: TGTGCCAGCAGCGAACAGGGGAACACCGGGGAGCTGTTTTTT.

V and J are TRBV7-9 and TRBJ2-3; D possibly corresponds to TRBD2 (5 bases). Germline V lookup: CDR1 SEHNR, CDR2 FQNEAQ (reference sequence). V was cut by 5 bases and J by 4 bases, with 10 bases left in between. The CDR3 runs 13 residues. The CDR3 protein is CASSLMDSDTQYF. DNA for the CDR3: TGTGCCAGCAGCCTAATGGACTCAGATACGCAGTATTTT.

Only one count was recorded for this clone. The genes are TRBV7-9 and TRBJ2-5, with D maybe TRBD1 (5 bases). Germline V gives CDR1 SEHNR, CDR2 FQNEAQ (reference sequence). V lost 8 bases and J 3 bases, leaving 13 bases between the germline ends. The CDR3 covers 13 residues. CDR3 amino acids: CASSSWGEETQYF. DNA for the CDR3: TGTGCCAGCTCTTCCTGGGGCGAAGAGACCCAGTACTTC.

The V and J genes are TRBV7-2 and TRBJ2-5; weak D call: TRBD1 (6 bases). The CDR3 is made up of 14 amino acids. Germline V CDR1 and CDR2: SGHTA, FQGNSA. V dropped 6 bases and J dropped 5 bases, with 16 bases sitting between them. CDR3 nucleotide sequence: TGTGCCAGCAGTTTAACAGGGTCAAAGGAGACCCAGTACTTC. Its protein is CASSLTGSKETQYF.

This chain connects TRBV4-3 to TRBJ1-6; a possible D gene is TRBD1 (6 bases). Germline assignment: CDR1 LGHNA and CDR2 YSLEER. Trimming removed 0 bases at V and 6 bases at J, with 12 bases between. CDR3 length equals 16 residues. CDR3 sequence (DNA): TGCGCCAGCAGCCAAGAGTTCGGACAGTTTAATTCACCCCTCCACTTT. It codes for CASSQEFGQFNSPLHF.

The genes are TRBV5-1 and TRBJ1-2; maybe TRBD1 (6 bases). V gave up 3 bases and J gave up 4 bases, with 13 bases separating them. The germline V gene encodes CDR1 SGHRS and CDR2 YFSETQ. The CDR3 is 14 residues long. CDR3 in amino acids: CASSSYRAGYGYTF. The CDR3 DNA sequence: TGCGCCAGCAGCTCATACAGGGCCGGCTATGGCTACACCTTC.

The chain is built from TRBV6-1 and TRBJ2-5, with D unclear. The DNA end is more similar to TRBJ2-7, so the J call may be wrong. The CDR3 has 15 amino acids. Germline V lookup: CDR1 MNHNS, CDR2 SASEGT. In DNA, the CDR3 is TGTGCCAGCAGTCGAAGCCGGCAGGCTACCTACGAGCAGTACTTC. The encoded protein is CASSRSRQATYEQYF.

The J gene is TRBJ1-1, the V gene TRBV28; the match to TRBD1 covers 9 bases. With V trimmed by 3 bases and J by 3 bases, 5 bases remained unmatched. Germline values: CDR1 MDHEN, CDR2 SYDVKM. This CDR3 is 15 amino acids long. CDR3 protein: CASSLWTGVDTEAFF. The CDR3 DNA reads as TGTGCCAGCAGTTTGTGGACAGGGGTAGACACTGAAGCTTTCTTT.

The chain employs TRBV7-3 and TRBJ1-6; the D is unclear. This CDR3 has 13 residues. V lost 1 base and J lost 6, with 4 bases in between. Germline lookup yields CDR1 SGHTA and CDR2 FQGTGA. CDR3 sequence (DNA): TGTGCCAGCAGCTTAAGGTCTAATTCACCCCTCCACTTT. Translated, it gives CASSLRSNSPLHF.

Details on this clone: Sequence at one end of the junction differs from germline and may be a read error. The V gene is TRBV11-3, the J gene TRBJ1-1, with D uncertain. The CDR3 has 13 amino acids. Germline CDR1 is SGHNT and CDR2 is YENEEA. The CDR3 spells CASSLEEFTEAFF. The CDR3 DNA reads TGTGCCAGCAGCCTAGAGGAGTTCACTGAAGCTTTCTTT. The variable domain in full, completed from reference TRBV11-3 and TRBJ1-1, reads EAGVVQSPRYKIIEKKQPVAFWCNPISGHNTLYWYLQNLGQGPELLIRYENEEAVDDSQLPKDRFSAERLKGVDSTLKIQPAELGDSAVYLCASSLEEFTEAFFGQGTRLTVV.